Given below is one T cell receptor beta chain in context. This clonotype was detected many times. Its specific antigen is unknown. Nothing much larger sits one base from this clone, and base qualities are not available. The instrument given in TCRdb is Illumina HiSeq 2500. Quantitative 5'-RACE with molecular barcodes was used to prepare TCR beta libraries. As for the original processing: Disease-linked TCR variants were identified with a new computational method built on a probabilistic model of VDJ rearrangement. TCRdb redid the processing of the public reads, applying fastp at Q25 and MiXCR, and retained in-frame beta chains. Each record represents a unique CDR3 protein, reported with the most common genes and DNA among its rows. The V and J calls reflect TCRdb's pipeline rather than the authors' work. For this sample the table gives 180,000 or so distinct CDR3 sequences, of which 9.5% to 13% were detected only once. The biggest ten clones account for around 29% of the sample.

The data belong to a study of CD8 T cells in ankylosing spondylitis (dated by TCRdb to the late 2010s). Notes on the research overall: The study profiled T cell receptor beta repertoires in healthy donors and ankylosing spondylitis patients to find disease-linked TCR variants. In total, the full study cohort was made up of some 100 healthy donors and 20 to 25 ankylosing spondylitis patients. Peripheral blood samples were taken, and synovial fluid was additionally collected from ankylosing spondylitis patients.

V is reduced by 1 base and J by 1 base, leaving a spacing of 10 bases between them. CDR1 and CDR2 (SGHDN, FVKESK) derive from the germline V gene. The CDR3 numbers 15 residues from cysteine through phenylalanine. Just CDR3 DNA is preserved here, 45 bases in frame from base 1. Study-level results and caveats: Some of the motif variants had been reported before in the synovial fluid and blood of reactive arthritis patients, a finding that suggests common disease-initiation mechanisms. The disease-linked clones showed a CD8+ phenotype and occurred at relatively low frequencies in peripheral blood. The disease-linked clones were reported as significantly enriched in matched synovial fluid samples from ankylosing spondylitis patients. Blood from ankylosing spondylitis patients appeared to be characterized by a TCR beta motif made up of 8 or 9 highly homologous amino acid variants.

The chain couples TRBV14 to TRBJ2-5, with the D gene uncertain. The clonotype originates from a male donor with ankylosing spondylitis or in good health (not recorded which). Material for sequencing was blood, either unsorted or a sorted T cell fraction (not recorded which). CDR3 reads: CASSQAKFSQETQYF. DNA sequence: TGTGCCAGCAGCCAAGCAAAGTTCTCCCAAGAGACCCAGTACTTC.